The 19 T cell receptor beta chains listed next were all sequenced from one sample in a study of radiotherapy plus CTLA-4 blockade in lung cancer. The repertoire was sequenced with immunoSEQ multiplex PCR; TCRdb's copy has only in-frame clones and lacks some. The repertoire has some 37,000 clones, over 60% of them found once; the top ten carry approximately 10%. Sequencing used peripheral blood, obtained from a patient treated with radiotherapy plus ipilimumab. Receptor source: a human donor with non-small cell lung cancer who had stable disease on radiotherapy plus ipilimumab.

The chain couples TRBV7-2 to TRBJ2-5; a weak D match, TRBD1 (5 bases). The germline V and J ends were trimmed by 5 bases and 6 bases, with 19 bases remaining between them. The germline V gene encodes CDR1 SGHTA and CDR2 FQGNSA. This CDR3 is 15 amino acids long. DNA of the CDR3: TGTGCCAGCAGCCCCGGGTGGGGCGCGGAAAAGACCCAGTACTTC. As protein: CASSPGWGAEKTQYF.

The rearrangement joins TRBV30 to TRBJ2-7; D possibly corresponds to TRBD2 (7 bases). Trimming took 3 bases from V and 7 from J, leaving 16 bases between them. Germline CDR1 and CDR2: GTSNPN and SVGIG (reference sequence). The CDR3 runs 13 residues. CDR3 DNA: TGTGCCTGGAGGGTCGGGGGGCCTGGGGAGCAGTACTTC. Protein product: CAWRVGGPGEQYF. Filled out from reference TRBV30 and TRBJ2-7, the complete variable domain reads SQTIHQWPATLVQPVGSPLSLECTVEGTSNPNLYWYRQAAGRGLQLLFYSVGIGQISSEVPQNLSASRPQDRQFILSSKKLLLSDSGFYLCAWRVGGPGEQYFGPGTRLTVT.

The V call is TRBV29-1, the J call TRBJ1-5; D is ambiguous. The V end lost 3 bases, the J end lost 3 bases, and 12 bases lay between the germline ends. Germline V CDR1 and CDR2: SQVTM, ANQGSEA. This CDR3 has 14 residues. The CDR3 DNA sequence: TGCAGCGTTGACGTAGGCGGAAACAATCAGCCCCAGCATTTT. The encoded protein is CSVDVGGNNQPQHF.

This clone was recorded only once. This chain links TRBV18 with TRBJ1-4; D is unclear. Looked up from germline, CDR1 is KGHSH and CDR2 is LQKENI. V was shortened by 2 bases and J by 3 bases, with 10 bases between the two germline ends. The CDR3 spans 15 residues. CDR3 DNA: TGTGCCAGCTCACCAGGAGAAGGCGCTAATGAAAAACTGTTTTTT. It specifies CASSPGEGANEKLFF.

This clone was seen more than once but under ten times. V is TRBV19 and J is TRBJ2-1, with TRBD1 as a possible D gene (7 bases). V was trimmed by 7 bases and J by 4 bases, leaving 20 bases between them. Per germline, CDR1 LNHDA and CDR2 SQIVND (reference sequence). This CDR3 has 16 residues. CDR3 bases: TGTGCCAGTAACCCGCAGGGGGGCAGAAGGTACAATGAGCAGTTCTTC. This gives the protein CASNPQGGRRYNEQFF.

V is TRBV14 and J is TRBJ2-2, with a tentative D call TRBD1 (7 bases). There are 16 residues in the CDR3. Germline values: CDR1 SGHDN, CDR2 FVKESK. The ends were cut back, 3 bases at V and 3 bases at J, with 14 bases in the middle. The chain's CDR3 is CASSQRRGRDTGELFF. DNA of the CDR3: TGTGCCAGCAGCCAGCGGAGGGGGCGCGACACCGGGGAGCTGTTTTTT.

This chain joins TRBV7-6 and TRBJ1-5; D might be TRBD1 (6 bases). The germline CDR1 and CDR2 sequences are SGHVS and FNYEAQ. Trimming pared 1 base from V and 7 bases from J, leaving 14 bases between. The CDR3 runs 15 residues. The CDR3 protein is CASSLVAGAKQPQHF. The CDR3 bases are TGTGCCAGCAGCTTAGTAGCGGGGGCCAAGCAGCCCCAGCATTTT. The whole variable domain, remainder taken from reference TRBV7-6 and TRBJ1-5, is GAGVSQSPRYKVTKRGQDVALRCDPISGHVSLYWYRQALGQGPEFLTYFNYEAQQDKSGLPNDRFSAERPEGSISTLTIQRTEQRDSAMYRCASSLVAGAKQPQHFGDGTRLSIL.

The rearrangement joins TRBV18 to TRBJ1-1; no firm D call. Germline loops: CDR1 KGHSH, CDR2 LQKENI. Deletions cut 8 bases from V and 5 bases from J, with 12 bases between. The CDR3 totals 12 residues. The CDR3 DNA is TGTGCCAGCCAGCGAGAAGGAACTGAAGCTTTCTTT. Translating gives CASQREGTEAFF.

The chain is built from TRBV30 and TRBJ1-1; D is perhaps TRBD1 (5 bases). Looked up from germline, CDR1 is GTSNPN and CDR2 is SVGIG (reference sequence). Between the trimmed V and J ends, which lost 0 bases and 4 bases, there was a span of 12 bases. The CDR3 consists of 14 residues. CDR3 loop: CAWSVPGRITEAFF. As DNA, the CDR3 is TGTGCCTGGAGTGTCCCAGGGCGTATCACTGAAGCTTTCTTT.

The CDR3 DNA follows: TGCGCCAGCAGCTTGGGGGACAGGGCCAACAATTCACCCCTCCACTTT. Its protein product is CASSLGDRANNSPLHF. The genes are TRBV5-1 and TRBJ1-6; 9 nucleotides agree with TRBD1. V was clipped by 0 bases and J by 7 bases; unmatched bases: 5. Germline V gene data show CDR1 as SGHRS and CDR2 as YFSETQ. This CDR3 has 16 residues. The full variable domain, in which reference TRBV5-1 and TRBJ1-6 provide the parts outside the CDR3, is KAGVTQTPRYLIKTRGQQVTLSCSPISGHRSVSWYQQTPGQGLQFLFEYFSETQRNKGNFPGRFSGRQFSNSRSEMNVSTLELGDSALYLCASSLGDRANNSPLHFGNGTRLTVT.

V and J are TRBV6-1 and TRBJ2-5; the match to TRBD2 covers 7 bases. V lost 4 bases, J lost 2 bases, and 4 bases stayed unmatched. Germline CDR1 reads MNHNS; CDR2 reads SASEGT. This CDR3 spans 14 amino acids. In DNA form, the CDR3 reads TGTGCCAGCAGTGGAAGACTAGCTCAAGAGACCCAGTACTTC. It yields the protein CASSGRLAQETQYF.

This clone has more than one count but fewer than ten. The chain combines TRBV7-9 with TRBJ1-4, with a tentative D call TRBD1 (5 bases). The germline CDR1 and CDR2 sequences are SEHNR and FQNEAQ (reference sequence). CDR3 length: 14 amino acids. With 4 bases removed from V and 4 bases from J, the gap between germline ends came to 10 bases. The CDR3: CASSSGHINEKLFF. The CDR3 DNA is TGTGCCAGCAGCTCAGGACACATTAATGAAAAACTGTTTTTT. Filled out from reference TRBV7-9 and TRBJ1-4, the complete variable domain reads DTGVSQNPRHKITKRGQNVTFRCDPISEHNRLYWYRQTLGQGPEFLTYFQNEAQLEKSRLLSDRFSAERPKGSFSTLEIQRTEQGDSAMYLCASSSGHINEKLFFGSGTQLSVL.

The chain combines TRBV29-1 with TRBJ2-1; 9 nucleotides match TRBD1. V shed 5 bases, J shed 6 bases, and the junction held 17 bases outside the gene matches. Per germline, CDR1 SQVTM and CDR2 ANQGSEA. The CDR3 contains 17 residues. In DNA, the CDR3 is TGCAGCGTTAGAAAACTAACGGGGGACAGGGTGGGCAATGAGCAGTTCTTC. Its protein product is CSVRKLTGDRVGNEQFF.

The chain employs TRBV6-6 and TRBJ1-1; TRBD1 might be the D (5 bases). The CDR3 is made up of 15 amino acids. Trimming took off 6 bases at V and 7 bases at J, with 21 bases between the two ends. The germline V gene has CDR1 MNHNY and CDR2 SVGAGI (reference sequence). The CDR3 DNA sequence: TGTGCCAGCAGCCCCCCAACAGGCCACCACGGTGAAGCTTTCTTT. It specifies CASSPPTGHHGEAFF.

This chain connects TRBV11-2 to TRBJ2-1; weak D call: TRBD1 (5 bases). Deletions cut 0 bases from V and 5 bases from J, with 11 bases between. CDR1 is SGHAT and CDR2 is FQNNGV in the germline V gene. CDR3 length equals 15 residues. The CDR3 DNA sequence: TGTGCCAGCAGCTTAGACACCCCAGGGCACAATGAGCAGTTCTTC. Encoded protein: CASSLDTPGHNEQFF.

This clone was seen a handful of times. The V gene is TRBV4-1, the J gene TRBJ1-5, with D possibly TRBD1 on 5 matching bases. Germline-derived CDR1 and CDR2 are MGHRA and YSYEKL. This CDR3 comprises 14 residues. The CDR3 DNA is TGCGCTTCTAAGGAAACAGGTAGCAATCAGCCCCAGCATTTT. This gives the protein CASKETGSNQPQHF.

The chain recombines TRBV5-6 with TRBJ2-3; D ambiguous. The V gene's germline CDR1 is SGHDT and CDR2 YYEEEE. V was shortened by 2 bases and J by 2 bases, with 9 bases between the two germline ends. This CDR3 spans 14 amino acids. CDR3 loop: CASSFGGPTDTQYF. The CDR3 DNA is TGTGCCAGCAGCTTCGGCGGTCCCACAGATACGCAGTATTTT.

The gene calls are TRBV11-3 and TRBJ2-1; weak D call: TRBD2 (6 bases). The germline V and J ends were trimmed by 0 bases and 9 bases, with 9 bases remaining between them. Germline CDR1 reads SGHNT; CDR2 reads YENEEA. The CDR3 is made up of 13 amino acids. This CDR3 reads CASSLELLAEQFF. CDR3 DNA sequence: TGTGCCAGCAGCTTAGAACTACTAGCTGAGCAGTTCTTC.

This clone was detected a few times. The genes are TRBV14 and TRBJ1-1, with TRBD1 matching 7 bases. Germline V gene lookup returns CDR1 SGHDN and CDR2 FVKESK. After removal of 1 base from V and 5 bases from J, the junction contained 4 bases not matched to a gene. CDR3 length equals 14 residues. The chain's CDR3 is CASSQATQGTEAFF. In DNA, the CDR3 is TGTGCCAGCAGCCAAGCAACACAGGGGACTGAAGCTTTCTTT.